This TCR beta chain was identified during a study of cytomegalovirus exposure and HLA in healthy donors. TCRdb's table, derived via immunoSEQ multiplex PCR, lists solely in-frame clones and lacks some. The repertoire includes approximately 120,000 clones, 88% of them detected once, and around 2.1% sits in the top ten. The TCR comes from a woman younger than 30 in good health and CMV-seronegative. The sequenced material came from PBMCs.

The CDR3 DNA reads TGTGCCAGTAGCCATCAGGGGCCACGGGGCTACACCTTC. Translating it yields CASSHQGPRGYTF. This chain links TRBV19 with TRBJ1-2; possible D gene TRBD1, 6 bases. This CDR3 contains 13 residues. V was pared by 6 bases and J by 8 bases, with 16 bases between. Germline V lookup: CDR1 LNHDA, CDR2 SQIVND (reference sequence).